The T cell receptor beta chain under discussion was sequenced for a study of T cells in Graves' hyperthyroidism and ophthalmopathy. Germline assignment: CDR1 SNHLY and CDR2 FYNNEI. The CDR3 totals 15 residues. The trim removed 4 bases at V and 1 base at J, leaving 2 bases unmatched. TCR beta CDR3 region amplification was performed from RNA transcripts. Primed by the HTBI set, a first-round RT-PCR was run on the TCR CDR3. TCRdb recomputed calls from the multiplex PCR reads with MiXCR, one row per CDR3 protein. The sample gives around 490,000 distinct CDR3 sequences, 15% to 20% of which show up once; 47% is in the top ten.

The sequence came from a middle-aged man with Graves' ophthalmopathy. The sample was blood. The rearrangement uses TRBV2 and TRBJ2-3, with 10 bases aligning to TRBD1. The CDR3: CASSVGTGGTDTQYF. The CDR3 DNA reads as TGTGCCAGCAGTGTAGGGACAGGGGGCACAGATACGCAGTATTTT.